This T cell receptor beta chain was obtained from a study of graft-versus-host responses after intestinal transplantation. Study-wide points: HvG clone declines early post-transplant were associated with peak circulating GvH levels.

Germline values: CDR1 MNHEY, CDR2 SMNVEV (reference sequence). Trimming left V 4 bases short and J 7 bases short, with 10 bases between. The CDR3 has 13 amino acids. Clones were sequenced by immunoSEQ multiplex PCR, and TCRdb holds only the in-frame ones, with some missing. This sample has fewer than 120,000 clones, with 93% found just once. As concerns this clone: Its antigen is not identified.

The receptor was derived from a human donor who received an intestinal transplant. Sequencing used unstimulated CD8+ T cells sorted from spleen or lymph node cells, obtained before intestinal transplant. The chain joins TRBV27 to TRBJ2-2; D gene uncertain. CDR3 in DNA: TGTGCCAGCAGTTGGGTTTTTTACGGGGAGCTGTTTTTT. It is translated as CASSWVFYGELFF.